This TCR beta chain came from a study of T cells after yellow fever vaccination (dated by TCRdb to the late 2010s). Background for the entire study: Libraries from fractions with low cell numbers were prepared with the SMART-Seq v4 Ultra Low Input RNA kit. Two healthy male donors made up the cohort, one aged 18 to 30 years and the other aged 30 to 40 years. Blood was drawn at multiple timepoints before and after primary and secondary immunization, with bulk PBMC replicates and cell subsets isolated. To track T-cell clones before and after primary and booster YFV17D yellow fever vaccination, bulk TCR alpha and beta repertoires were sequenced longitudinally.

Notes on this clonotype: What this receptor recognizes is not known. No per-base quality is available; no much larger clone lies one base away.

The label giving this sample's treatment or condition can be read as: live attenuated yellow fever vaccine strain. PBMCs were isolated from peripheral blood using a standard Ficoll-Paque protocol. Dynabeads CD4 and CD8 positive selection kits were used to isolate the CD4 and CD8 T-cell fractions. RNA was extracted with TriZol from bulk PBMCs, CD4 and CD8 fractions, and dextramer-positive and dextramer-negative fractions. According to the germline V gene (reference sequence), CDR1 reads LNHDA and CDR2 reads SQIVND. Trimmed from V: 9 bases; trimmed from J: 6 bases; junction bases lacking a gene match: 8. From the cysteine through the phenylalanine, the CDR3 covers 14 amino acids. The sequence is cut down to CDR3 DNA, 42 bases in frame from base 1. Sequencing was performed on an Illumina NovaSeq 6000. TCR cDNA was synthesized by 5'RACE template switching, which introduced a universal primer site and unique molecular identifiers. Priming of cDNA synthesis was performed from both the TCR alpha and TCR beta constant segments. Two PCR steps were used to amplify libraries, with sample barcodes and sequencing adapters being added in the second step. Sequencing of libraries was performed on Illumina HiSeq 2500 (2x100 bp) or NovaSeq (2x150 bp). Concerning the study's data processing: MIGEC was used to demultiplex reads and collapse the reads into UMI consensus sequences, and MiXCR was used for V(D)J alignment. Using edgeR on replicate PBMC samples, clonotypes were called vaccine-responding if FDR was below 0.01 and the log2 fold change was above 5 up to day 15. Bulk clonotypes were assigned CD4 or CD8 identity according to which sequenced CD4 or CD8 repertoire held them at higher abundance. TCRdb itself trimmed the public reads at Q25 with fastp, ran MiXCR and retained productive beta chains. Duplicate CDR3 protein sequences are folded into a single record with the most common DNA and genes. TCRdb assigned the V and J calls; the authors' analysis was not used. The sample contains some 200,000 distinct CDR3 sequences, about 3% of them found a single time. The ten largest clones represent about 3.3% of the sample.

Paper-wide results and their limitations: The secondary T-cell response was weaker than the primary response but faster, peaking on day 5 instead of day 15. A small share of clonotypes was detected in both CD4 and CD8 compartments, with the overlap likely arising from convergent recombination. Computational filtering was needed because FACS-sorted repertoires could contain abundant contaminating clonotypes from the bulk population. Because the study included only a couple of donors, the extent to which the findings can be generalized is limited. Most clones expanded after primary vaccination (almost 97% of CD4 and 80% to 90% of CD8) were re-detected after the booster, suggesting that broad memory maintenance occurred.

The clonotype comes from a man younger than 35 who received the YFV17D yellow fever vaccine. Recombination linked TRBV19 to TRBJ1-6; 7 nucleotides in the junction match TRBD1. The sample here was CD4+ T cells sorted from PBMCs, taken 10 days after the yellow fever booster vaccination. The DNA is TGTGCCAGCCGTAGGGGGCTTCGTAATTCACCCCTCCACTTT. Its translation is CASRRGLRNSPLHF.